Listed here is a single T cell receptor (beta chain). The antigen is not known. Germline V gene lookup returns CDR1 SGHKS and CDR2 YYEKEE (reference sequence). V trimming: 5 bases; J trimming: 4 bases; junction bases outside the gene matches: 5. The CDR3 covers 14 residues. Assay used: immunoSEQ multiplex PCR; TCRdb lists only in-frame clones, some missing. This sample carries approximately 50,000 clones, around 87% of them seen once, and the ten largest clones take approximately 14%. The data are from a study of OX40 agonist ivuxolimab in advanced cancers. The overall study: Males comprised 82.7% of the group, whose mean age was approximately 60 years (range roughly 20 to 85). Study-wide findings and caveats: Also present in some nonresponders was a low level of normalized T-cell clonal expansion. Among patients with partial responses at 0.1-3.0 mg/kg, clonal expansion was among the lowest.

Peripheral blood came from all dose cohorts at three timepoints. Here the sequenced sample was CD4+ or CD8+ T cells sorted from blood, taken in a trial of the OX40 agonist ivuxolimab. The V and J genes are TRBV5-5 and TRBJ2-3, with TRBD2 matching over 9 bases. The TCR originated in an adult with an advanced solid tumor such as melanoma, head and neck, liver or kidney cancer. CDR3 bases: TGTGCCAGCAGTAGAGCGGGAGGTCCAGATACGCAGTATTTT. It is translated as CASSRAGGPDTQYF.